This TCR beta chain was identified in a study of early T cells in non-severe SARS-CoV-2 infection. Study information: The authors sequenced bulk RNA from unsorted whole blood, leaving chains unpaired. Points from the study as a whole: Matching against VDJdb likely underestimated virus-specific expansions, favoring anti-spike CD8.

As part of library construction, unique molecular identifiers were attached to individual cDNA molecules. TCRdb reprocessed the 5' RACE reads with MiXCR, giving one entry per CDR3 protein. This table holds about 49,000 distinct CDR3 sequences, approximately 12% found once. This clonotype ranks as medium-sized. Its target is unknown. The CDR3 covers 13 residues. The V end lost 6 bases, the J end lost 13 bases, and 20 bases lay between the germline ends. CDR1 SEHNR and CDR2 FQNEAQ come from the germline V gene (reference sequence). The chain recombines TRBV7-9 with TRBJ2-3; weak D call: TRBD2 (5 bases). The specimen comprised whole blood, sampled at baseline. The receptor was isolated from an adult who was a healthcare worker with PCR-confirmed SARS-CoV-2 infection or an uninfected control (not recorded which). DNA of the CDR3: TGTGCCAGCAGTCCCCCCTCGACCGGGGTTAAGTATTTT. Residues: CASSPPSTGVKYF.